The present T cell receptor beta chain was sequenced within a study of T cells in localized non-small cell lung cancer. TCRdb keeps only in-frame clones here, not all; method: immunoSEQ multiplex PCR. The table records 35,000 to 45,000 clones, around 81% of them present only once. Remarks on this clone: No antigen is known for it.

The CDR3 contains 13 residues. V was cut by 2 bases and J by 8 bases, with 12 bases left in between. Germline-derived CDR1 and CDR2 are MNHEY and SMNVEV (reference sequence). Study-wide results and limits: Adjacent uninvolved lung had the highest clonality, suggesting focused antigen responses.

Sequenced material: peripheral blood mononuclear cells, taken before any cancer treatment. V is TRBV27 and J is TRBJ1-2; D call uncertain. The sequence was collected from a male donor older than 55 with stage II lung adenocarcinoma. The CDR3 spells CASSLKREYGYTF. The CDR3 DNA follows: TGTGCCAGCAGTTTAAAGCGGGAATACGGCTACACCTTC.